The present entry profiles one T cell receptor beta chain with its context. The antigen is not known. This sample's TCRbeta library carried unique molecular identifier barcodes. TCRdb called the PCR reads again in MiXCR, with one record for every CDR3 protein. The table has some 300,000 distinct CDR3 sequences, just over 7.5% seen once. These data are taken from a study of T-cell reconstitution after alpha-beta-depleted transplantation in children. Study-wide findings and caveats: Where alpha-beta T cells came from about two months after transplant was reportedly several hundred expanded graft clones. Several patients had high TCRbeta diversity at day 60; it came from surviving recipient T cells and thymic progenitors. A year had passed since transplant, and T-cell counts and diversity by then came mostly from newly produced T cells.

CDR3 length: 17 amino acids. The germline gives CDR1 KGHSH, CDR2 LQKENI. With V trimmed by 6 bases and J by 0 bases, 10 bases remained unmatched. This specimen was peripheral blood, taken 360 days after TCRalphabeta/CD19-depleted stem cell transplant. The chain joins TRBV18 to TRBJ2-1, with 8 nucleotides matching TRBD2. The clonotype originates from a female patient aged 2-9 years who had a stem cell transplant for Fanconi anemia, so the T cells may come from the graft donor. CDR3 bases: TGTGCCAGCTCCCCCAGCGGGGGCGGGAGCTCCTACAATGAGCAGTTCTTC. Translating it yields CASSPSGGGSSYNEQFF. The full variable domain, with the rest looked up from reference TRBV18 and TRBJ2-1, is NAGVMQNPRHLVRRRGQEARLRCSPMKGHSHVYWYRQLPEEGLKFMVYLQKENIIDESGMPKERFSAEFPKEGPSILRIQQVVRGDSAAYFCASSPSGGGSSYNEQFFGPGTRLTVL.